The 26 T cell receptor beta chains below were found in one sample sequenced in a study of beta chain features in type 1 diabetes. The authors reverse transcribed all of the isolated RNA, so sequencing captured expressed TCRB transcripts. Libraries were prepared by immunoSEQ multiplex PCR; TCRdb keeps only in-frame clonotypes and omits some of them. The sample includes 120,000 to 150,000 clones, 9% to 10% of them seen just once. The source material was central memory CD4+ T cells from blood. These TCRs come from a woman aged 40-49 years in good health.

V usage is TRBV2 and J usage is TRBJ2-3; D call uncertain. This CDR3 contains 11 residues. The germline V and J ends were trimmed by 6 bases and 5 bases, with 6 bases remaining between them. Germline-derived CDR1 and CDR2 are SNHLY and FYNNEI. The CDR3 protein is CASRARDTQYF. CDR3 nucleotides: TGTGCCAGCAGGGCCCGAGATACGCAGTATTTT.

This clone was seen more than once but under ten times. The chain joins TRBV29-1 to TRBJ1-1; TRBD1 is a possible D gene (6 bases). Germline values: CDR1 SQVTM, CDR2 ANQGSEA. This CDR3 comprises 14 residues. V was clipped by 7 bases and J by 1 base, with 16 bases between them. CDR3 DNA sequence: TGCAGCGCCACCCCGGGGGGACAGAACACTGAAGCTTTCTTT. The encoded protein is CSATPGGQNTEAFF. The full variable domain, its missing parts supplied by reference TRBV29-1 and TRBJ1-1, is SAVISQKPSRDICQRGTSLTIQCQVDSQVTMMFWYRQQPGQSLTLIATANQGSEATYESGFVIDKFPISRPNLTFSTLTVSNMSPEDSSIYLCSATPGGQNTEAFFGQGTRLTVV.

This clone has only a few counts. CDR3 residues: CASSWATDTQYF. CDR3 nucleotides: TGCGCCAGCAGCTGGGCCACAGATACGCAGTATTTT. The V gene is TRBV5-1, the J gene TRBJ2-3; unclear D gene. Between the trimmed V and J ends, which lost 3 bases and 2 bases, there was a span of 4 bases. CDR3 length: 12 amino acids. Germline-derived CDR1 and CDR2 are SGHRS and YFSETQ.

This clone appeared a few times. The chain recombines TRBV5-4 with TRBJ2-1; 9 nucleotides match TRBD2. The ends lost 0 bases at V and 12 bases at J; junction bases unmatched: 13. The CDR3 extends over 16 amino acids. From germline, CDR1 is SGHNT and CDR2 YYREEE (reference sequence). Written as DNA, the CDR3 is TGTGCCAGCAGCTTGGAGCAGGGTACTAGCGGGCGGGGGCAGTTCTTC. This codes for CASSLEQGTSGRGQFF. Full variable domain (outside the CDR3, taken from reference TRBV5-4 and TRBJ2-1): ETGVTQSPTHLIKTRGQQVTLRCSSQSGHNTVSWYQQALGQGPQFIFQYYREEENGRGNFPPRFSGLQFPNYSSELNVNALELDDSALYLCASSLEQGTSGRGQFFGPGTRLTVL.

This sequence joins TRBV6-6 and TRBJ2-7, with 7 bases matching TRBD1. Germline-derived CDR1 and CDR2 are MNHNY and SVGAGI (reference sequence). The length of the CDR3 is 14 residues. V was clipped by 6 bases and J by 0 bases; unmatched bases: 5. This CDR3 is CASSYGTASYEQYF. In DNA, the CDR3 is TGTGCCAGCAGCTATGGGACAGCCTCCTACGAGCAGTACTTC.

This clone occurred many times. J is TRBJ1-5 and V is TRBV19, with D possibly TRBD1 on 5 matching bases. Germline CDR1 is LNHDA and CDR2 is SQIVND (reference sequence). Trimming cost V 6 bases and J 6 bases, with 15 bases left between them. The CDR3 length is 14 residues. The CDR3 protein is CASSRDRWRQPQHF. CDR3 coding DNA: TGTGCCAGTAGCCGCGACAGATGGCGTCAGCCCCAGCATTTT.

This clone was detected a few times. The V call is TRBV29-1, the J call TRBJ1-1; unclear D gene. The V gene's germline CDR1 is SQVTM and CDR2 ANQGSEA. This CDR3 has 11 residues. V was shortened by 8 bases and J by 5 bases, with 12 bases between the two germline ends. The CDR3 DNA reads TGCAGCTACAGCGAGGGTACTGAAGCTTTCTTT. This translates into CSYSEGTEAFF.

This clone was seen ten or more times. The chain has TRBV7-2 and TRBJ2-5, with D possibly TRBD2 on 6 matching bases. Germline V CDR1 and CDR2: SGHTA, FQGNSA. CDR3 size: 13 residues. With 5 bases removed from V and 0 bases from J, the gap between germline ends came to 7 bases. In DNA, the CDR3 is TGTGCCAGCAGCAGGGACTACCAAGAGACCCAGTACTTC. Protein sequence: CASSRDYQETQYF.

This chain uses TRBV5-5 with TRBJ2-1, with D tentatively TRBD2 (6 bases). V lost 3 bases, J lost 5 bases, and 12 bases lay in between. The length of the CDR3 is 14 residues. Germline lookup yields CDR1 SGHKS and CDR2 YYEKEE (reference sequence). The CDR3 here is CASSSRDWNNEQFF. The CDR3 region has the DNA TGTGCCAGCAGCTCCCGGGACTGGAACAATGAGCAGTTCTTC. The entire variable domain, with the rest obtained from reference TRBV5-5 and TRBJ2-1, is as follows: DAGVTQSPTHLIKTRGQQVTLRCSPISGHKSVSWYQQVLGQGPQFIFQYYEKEERGRGNFPDRFSARQFPNYSSELNVNALLLGDSALYLCASSSRDWNNEQFFGPGTRLTVL.

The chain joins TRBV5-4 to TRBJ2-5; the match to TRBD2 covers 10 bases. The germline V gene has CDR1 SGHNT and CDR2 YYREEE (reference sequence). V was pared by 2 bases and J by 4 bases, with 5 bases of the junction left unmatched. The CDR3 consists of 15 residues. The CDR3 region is CASSLKVAGGETQYF. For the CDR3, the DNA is TGTGCCAGCAGCTTAAAAGTAGCGGGGGGAGAGACCCAGTACTTC.

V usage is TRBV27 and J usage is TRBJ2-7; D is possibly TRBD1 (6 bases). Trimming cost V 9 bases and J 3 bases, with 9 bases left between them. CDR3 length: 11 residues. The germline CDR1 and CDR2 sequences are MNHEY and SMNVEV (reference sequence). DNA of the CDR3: TGTGCCAGTACAGGGCGCTACGAGCAGTACTTC. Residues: CASTGRYEQYF.

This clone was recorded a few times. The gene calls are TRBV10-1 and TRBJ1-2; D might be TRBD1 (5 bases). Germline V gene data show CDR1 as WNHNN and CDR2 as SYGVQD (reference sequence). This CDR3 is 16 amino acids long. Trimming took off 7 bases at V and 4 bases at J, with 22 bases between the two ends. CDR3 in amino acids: CASMGRQAPGFYGYTF. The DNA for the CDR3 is TGCGCCAGCATGGGCCGACAAGCCCCAGGGTTCTATGGCTACACCTTC.

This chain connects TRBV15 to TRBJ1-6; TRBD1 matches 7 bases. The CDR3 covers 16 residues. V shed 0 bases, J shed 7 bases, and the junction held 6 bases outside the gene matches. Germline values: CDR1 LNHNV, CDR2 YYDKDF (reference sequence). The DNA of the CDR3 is TGTGCCACCAGCAGAGATCCGGACAGGAGAAATTCACCCCTCCACTTT. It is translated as CATSRDPDRRNSPLHF.

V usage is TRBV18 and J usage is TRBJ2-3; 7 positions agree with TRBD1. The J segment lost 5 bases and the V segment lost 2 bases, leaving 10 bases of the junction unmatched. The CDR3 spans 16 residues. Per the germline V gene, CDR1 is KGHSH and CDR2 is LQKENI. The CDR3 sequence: CASSPLDRAGRDTQYF. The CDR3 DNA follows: TGTGCCAGCTCACCATTAGACAGGGCCGGTAGAGATACGCAGTATTTT.

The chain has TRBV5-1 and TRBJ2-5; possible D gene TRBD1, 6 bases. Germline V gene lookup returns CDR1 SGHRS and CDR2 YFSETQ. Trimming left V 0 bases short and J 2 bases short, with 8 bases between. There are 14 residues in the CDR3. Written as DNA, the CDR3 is TGCGCCAGCAGCTTGGACACAGGGCAAGAGACCCAGTACTTC. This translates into CASSLDTGQETQYF.

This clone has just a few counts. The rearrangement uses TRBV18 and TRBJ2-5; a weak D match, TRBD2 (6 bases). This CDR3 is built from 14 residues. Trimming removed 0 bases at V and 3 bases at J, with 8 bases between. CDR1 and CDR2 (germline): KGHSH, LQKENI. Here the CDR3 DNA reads TGTGCCAGCTCACCACCACGACTAGAAGAGACCCAGTACTTC. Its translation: CASSPPRLEETQYF.

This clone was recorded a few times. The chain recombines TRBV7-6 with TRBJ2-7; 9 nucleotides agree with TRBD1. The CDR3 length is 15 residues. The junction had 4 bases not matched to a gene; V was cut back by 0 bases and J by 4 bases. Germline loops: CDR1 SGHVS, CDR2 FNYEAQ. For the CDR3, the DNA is TGTGCCAGCAGCTTAGCACAGGGGGCAGGTTACGAGCAGTACTTC. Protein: CASSLAQGAGYEQYF.

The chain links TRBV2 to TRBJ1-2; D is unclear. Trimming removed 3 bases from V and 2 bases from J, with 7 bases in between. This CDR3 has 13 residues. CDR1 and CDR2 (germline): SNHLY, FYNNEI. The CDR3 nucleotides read TGTGCCAGCAGTGAGGCAGTAAACTATGGCTACACCTTC. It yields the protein CASSEAVNYGYTF.

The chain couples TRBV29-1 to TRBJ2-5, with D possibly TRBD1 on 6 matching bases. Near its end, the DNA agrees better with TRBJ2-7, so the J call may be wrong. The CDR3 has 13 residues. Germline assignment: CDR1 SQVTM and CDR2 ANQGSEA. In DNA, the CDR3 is TGCAGCGTCGATCTGGGACACGGAGACGAGCAGTACTTC. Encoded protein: CSVDLGHGDEQYF.

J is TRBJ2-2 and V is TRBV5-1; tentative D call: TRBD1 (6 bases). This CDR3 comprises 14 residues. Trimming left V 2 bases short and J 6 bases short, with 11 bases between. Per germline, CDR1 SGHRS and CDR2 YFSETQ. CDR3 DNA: TGCGCCAGCAGCTTCTCTAGACAGGCCGGGGAGCTGTTTTTT. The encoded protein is CASSFSRQAGELFF.

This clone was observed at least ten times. The CDR3 region is CASSHYSGSGPLNTGELFF. The CDR3, as DNA: TGCGCCAGCAGTCACTATAGCGGGTCCGGACCTTTGAACACCGGGGAGCTGTTTTTT. V is TRBV23-1 and J is TRBJ2-2; 7 nucleotides align to TRBD2. TRBV23-1 is identified as an open reading frame with a role that is uncertain. V gave up 3 bases and J gave up 1 base; unmatched junction bases: 14. The CDR3 has 19 amino acids.

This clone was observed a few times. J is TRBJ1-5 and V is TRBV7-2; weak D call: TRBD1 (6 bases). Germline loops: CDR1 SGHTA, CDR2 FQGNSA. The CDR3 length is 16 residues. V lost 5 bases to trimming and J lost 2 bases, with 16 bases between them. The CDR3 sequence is CASSRGGRSGNQPQHF. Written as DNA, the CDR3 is TGTGCCAGCAGCCGGGGGGGCCGAAGTGGCAATCAGCCCCAGCATTTT.

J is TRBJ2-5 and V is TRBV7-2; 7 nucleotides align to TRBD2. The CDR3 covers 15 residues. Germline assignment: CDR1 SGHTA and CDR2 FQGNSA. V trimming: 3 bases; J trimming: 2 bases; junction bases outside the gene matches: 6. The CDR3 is CASSFPAGTQETQYF. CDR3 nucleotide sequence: TGTGCCAGCAGCTTCCCAGCGGGGACGCAAGAGACCCAGTACTTC.

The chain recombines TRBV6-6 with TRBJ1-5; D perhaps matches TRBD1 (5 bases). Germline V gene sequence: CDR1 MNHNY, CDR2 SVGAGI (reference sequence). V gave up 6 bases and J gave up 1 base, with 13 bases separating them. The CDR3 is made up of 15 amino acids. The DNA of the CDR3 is TGTGCCAGCAGGCCTCAGGGTAGGAGCAATCAGCCCCAGCATTTT. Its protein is CASRPQGRSNQPQHF.

CDR3 region: CASSLRGIDVEVNQPQHF. Here the CDR3 DNA reads TGTGCCAGCAGCTTAAGGGGTATTGACGTTGAGGTCAATCAGCCCCAGCATTTT. The V call is TRBV7-9, the J call TRBJ1-5, with a tentative D call TRBD1 (5 bases). V was clipped by 2 bases and J by 3 bases, with 20 bases between them. The CDR3 is made up of 18 amino acids. The germline V gene encodes CDR1 SEHNR and CDR2 FQNEAQ (reference sequence).

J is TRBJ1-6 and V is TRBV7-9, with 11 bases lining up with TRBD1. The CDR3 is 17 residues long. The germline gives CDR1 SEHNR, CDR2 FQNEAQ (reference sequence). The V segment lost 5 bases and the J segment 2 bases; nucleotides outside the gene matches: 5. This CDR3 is CASSKGQGGTYNSPLHF. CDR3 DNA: TGTGCCAGCAGCAAGGGACAGGGGGGGACCTATAATTCACCCCTCCACTTT. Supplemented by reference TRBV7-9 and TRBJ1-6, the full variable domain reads DTGVSQNPRHKITKRGQNVTFRCDPISEHNRLYWYRQTLGQGPEFLTYFQNEAQLEKSRLLSDRFSAERPKGSFSTLEIQRTEQGDSAMYLCASSKGQGGTYNSPLHFGNGTRLTVT.